The 14 T cell receptor beta chains presented below share a single source sample, sequenced in a study of T cell responses to AZD1222 COVID-19 vaccine. Assay: immunoSEQ multiplex PCR; the TCRdb copy retains only in-frame clones and omits some. The data contain about 70,000 clones, roughly four fifths of them singletons. Source: peripheral blood, taken 28 days after the second AZD1222 dose. The receptors here all came from an adult who received the AZD1222 COVID-19 vaccine.

The chain uses TRBV9 and TRBJ1-4; TRBD1 matches 7 bases. The V segment lost 3 bases and the J segment 8 bases; nucleotides outside the gene matches: 4. Germline values: CDR1 SGDLS, CDR2 YYNGEE. This CDR3 is built from 13 residues. This CDR3 reads CASSEGAREKLFF. The DNA for the CDR3 is TGTGCCAGCAGCGAGGGGGCGCGGGAAAAACTGTTTTTT.

The CDR3 bases are TGTGCCAGTAGTTACAGTCAAGGACCCCTCCACTTT. This codes for CASSYSQGPLHF. V is TRBV19 and J is TRBJ1-6; unclear D gene. The CDR3 length is 12 residues. The V gene's germline CDR1 is LNHDA and CDR2 SQIVND (reference sequence). V was cut by 5 bases and J by 12 bases, with 11 bases left in between.

The chain combines TRBV12-3 or TRBV12-4 with TRBJ2-1; D perhaps matches TRBD1 (7 bases). The germline V and J ends were trimmed by 3 bases and 5 bases, with 8 bases remaining between them. The CDR3 extends over 13 amino acids. The CDR3 DNA reads as TGTGCCAGCAGTTTCAGGGGGGACAATGAGCAGTTCTTC. Its protein is CASSFRGDNEQFF.

The CDR3 protein is CASSLEAAGARTEAFF. CDR3 nucleotides: TGTGCCAGCAGCTTAGAAGCGGCGGGGGCAAGGACTGAAGCTTTCTTT. This chain uses TRBV7-6 with TRBJ1-1; D may be TRBD1 (6 bases). Per the germline V gene, CDR1 is SGHVS and CDR2 is FNYEAQ. V was trimmed by 1 base and J by 5 bases, leaving 17 bases between them. The CDR3 totals 16 residues.

The genes are TRBV15 and TRBJ1-4; unclear D gene. Germline CDR1 and CDR2: LNHNV and YYDKDF (reference sequence). CDR3 size: 13 residues. Trimming removed 0 bases at V and 7 bases at J, with 6 bases between. CDR3 in DNA: TGTGCCACCAGCAGAGATCTGGGTGAAAAACTGTTTTTT. It yields the protein CATSRDLGEKLFF.

The chain joins TRBV28 to TRBJ1-2; TRBD1 is a possible D gene (6 bases). Germline V CDR1 and CDR2: MDHEN, SYDVKM. The V gene lost 4 bases and the J gene lost 4 bases, with 16 bases spanning the gap. This CDR3 spans 15 amino acids. The DNA of the CDR3 is TGTGCCAGCAGTTCCTTTTACAGGGCATCCTATGGCTACACCTTC. This translates into CASSSFYRASYGYTF.

The chain couples TRBV6-5 to TRBJ1-1; the D gene is possibly TRBD1 (6 bases). The CDR3 length is 14 residues. V was cut by 2 bases and J by 3 bases, with 10 bases left in between. Germline CDR1 MNHEY, CDR2 SVGAGI. CDR3 sequence reads: CASSYPGEYTEAFF. The CDR3 region has the DNA TGTGCCAGCAGTTACCCAGGGGAGTACACTGAAGCTTTCTTT.

This chain links TRBV18 with TRBJ2-4, with a possible D match to TRBD2 (7 bases). Germline loops: CDR1 KGHSH, CDR2 LQKENI. The CDR3 is made up of 15 amino acids. Trimming removed 2 bases at V and 7 bases at J, with 15 bases between. The CDR3 DNA is TGTGCCAGCTCACCAAGGAGGGGGGGCGGGAACATTCAGTACTTC. This gives the protein CASSPRRGGGNIQYF.

The V call is TRBV12-1, the J call TRBJ1-2; TRBD1 reflects the table's D call only, with no check against the DNA. TRBV12-1 is a pseudogene locus. This CDR3 is 13 amino acids long. CDR3 protein: CASSRRGLNGYTF. CDR3 DNA sequence: TGTGCCAGCAGCCGCAGGGGGCTAAATGGCTACACCTTC.

The chain is built from TRBV30 and TRBJ2-7, with D possibly being TRBD1 (5 bases). V shed 3 bases and J shed 5 bases, with 20 bases lying between them. The CDR3 extends over 15 amino acids. Germline assignment: CDR1 GTSNPN and CDR2 SVGIG (reference sequence). The CDR3 sequence is CAWSPLDSPLNEQYF. In DNA form, the CDR3 reads TGTGCCTGGAGCCCTCTTGACAGCCCTCTAAACGAGCAGTACTTC.

The V and J genes are TRBV19 and TRBJ2-7; 8 positions agree with TRBD1. With V trimmed by 3 bases and J by 7 bases, 8 bases remained unmatched. The CDR3 spans 14 residues. Looked up from germline, CDR1 is LNHDA and CDR2 is SQIVND (reference sequence). In DNA, the CDR3 is TGTGCCAGTAGTATCGGACAGGGACGGAGGGAGCAGTACTTC. Translated: CASSIGQGRREQYF.

The chain joins TRBV7-2 to TRBJ1-1; a weak D match, TRBD1 (6 bases). V was pared by 1 base and J by 4 bases, with 16 bases between. CDR1 and CDR2 from the germline V gene are SGHTA and FQGNSA. The CDR3 covers 16 residues. This CDR3 is CASSLVLGAGGTEAFF. The CDR3 DNA sequence: TGTGCCAGCAGCTTAGTTTTGGGGGCGGGTGGCACTGAAGCTTTCTTT.

The rearrangement joins TRBV14 to TRBJ1-2, with a tentative D call TRBD1 (6 bases). V lost 4 bases and J lost 4, with 19 bases in between. This CDR3 is 16 amino acids long. CDR1 is SGHDN, CDR2 FVKESK, per germline. CDR3 in DNA: TGTGCCAGCAGCCTCGGACCGCAGGGGTCTGGCTATGGCTACACCTTC. This sequence encodes CASSLGPQGSGYGYTF.

The gene calls are TRBV5-1 and TRBJ2-7; 11 positions agree with TRBD2. The germline V gene has CDR1 SGHRS and CDR2 YFSETQ. V was pared by 0 bases and J by 3 bases, with 2 bases of the junction left unmatched. The CDR3 has 15 residues. CDR3: CASSLVLAGGYEQYF. The CDR3 DNA sequence: TGCGCCAGCAGCTTGGTTCTAGCGGGGGGCTACGAGCAGTACTTC.